These 3 T cell receptor beta chains were sequenced from one sample in a study of T-cell memory formation after mild COVID-19. TCRdb reanalysed the 5' RACE reads using MiXCR and keeps one entry per CDR3 protein. The sample shows a few hundred thousand distinct CDR3 sequences, approximately 22% of them seen only once. Sequenced material: PBMCs or a T cell subset sorted from them (not recorded which). The receptors stem from a man between 18 and 29 years old who had mild COVID-19 (a few samples of this study predate the infection). Cell type and time point are not known.

This clonotype was counted only a few times. This sequence joins TRBV5-4 and TRBJ1-1; weak D call: TRBD1 (6 bases). The germline gives CDR1 SGHNT, CDR2 YYREEE (reference sequence). There are 15 residues in the CDR3. V was pared by 4 bases and J by 6 bases, with 19 bases between. The CDR3 sequence: CASSVDQGLLAEAFF. CDR3 sequence (DNA): TGTGCCAGCAGCGTAGATCAGGGGTTACTCGCTGAAGCTTTCTTT.

The chain recombines TRBV6-1 with TRBJ1-5; D is perhaps TRBD1 (6 bases). CDR3 length: 14 residues. V was clipped by 1 base and J by 7 bases, with 11 bases between them. Germline values: CDR1 MNHNS, CDR2 SASEGT. The CDR3 region is CASSEGGGGQPQHF. The DNA for the CDR3 is TGTGCCAGCAGTGAAGGAGGGGGAGGGCAGCCCCAGCATTTT.

This clonotype has ten or more counts. The chain links TRBV7-9 to TRBJ2-7, with D uncertain. Trimming removed 0 bases at V and 5 bases at J, with 5 bases between. In germline, CDR1 is SEHNR, CDR2 FQNEAQ (reference sequence). This CDR3 is 12 amino acids long. CDR3 residues: CASSLASHEQYF. In nucleotides, the CDR3 is TGTGCCAGCAGCTTAGCTTCCCACGAGCAGTACTTC.